The source of this TCR beta chain is a study of blood T cells in healthy people across ages (dated by TCRdb to between 2015 and 2017). Regarding the study in general: In model experiments, roughly one uniquely barcoded TCR beta cDNA molecule per two T cells was captured by template switching. For two donors (one aged 18 to 29 and one aged 80 or older), the study analyzed two additional independent replicas of 1 million unique cDNA reads from the same blood draw. The study measured age-related changes in TCR beta repertoire diversity using deep sequencing normalized with unique cDNA molecular identifiers. Four age groups were formed from the donors: young (average around 15 years), middle-aged (around 37), aged (around 62) and long-lived (roughly 88). Findings and caveats that apply to the study as a whole: Donor CMV infection status was unknown, potentially confounding age-related changes in expanded clonotypes. Compared with the aged group, more naive CD4+ T cells, fewer expanded clones and increased TCR diversity were shown by the long-lived group, suggesting age selection. Estimates of total diversity from one million sequenced T cells were regarded as lower bounds and underestimates. Observed TCR beta diversity per million T cells fell roughly linearly with age, and a significant reduction was already apparent by age around 40. Since profiling was done on bulk unsorted PBMCs, naive and antigen-experienced compartments could not be conclusively compared. Observed TCR beta diversity correlated strongly with the percentage of naive T cells measured by flow cytometry.

Regarding this clonotype: The antigen it recognizes is unknown. Per-nucleotide qualities are absent, and no much larger clonotype sits a single base away.

Systemically healthy Caucasian individuals from Russia, around 39 in total and aged about 6 to 100 years, were included as donors. Each donor gave ten milliliters of peripheral blood, collected into EDTA-treated Vacutainer tubes. Ficoll-Paque density-gradient centrifugation was used to isolate PBMCs, with at least 7 million per sample. Total RNA, at least 5.5 micrograms per sample, was extracted from PBMCs with Trizol reagent. The percentages of naive CD45RAhigh/CD27high T cells were determined by flow cytometry on a PBMC aliquot from every donor. The CDR3 contains 13 residues, cysteine and phenylalanine counted. Only the CDR3 part of the read is kept: 39 bases, read in frame from the first base. Via the germline V gene, CDR1 is KGHSH and CDR2 LQKENI. V gives up 3 bases and J gives up 6 bases, and the segment between their germline ends measures 11 bases. Library prep was done by 5' RACE. Instrument on record: Illumina HiSeq 2500. A second PCR of about 6 to 12 cycles was performed with a sample-barcoded 5' primer and a J-beta primer mix. A template-switch 5' adaptor carrying 12 random nucleotides introduced a unique molecular identifier onto each TCR beta cDNA molecule. Each sample yielded at least 3 million CDR3-containing paired-end reads. All of the RNA was converted into first-strand cDNA using the Mint cDNA synthesis kit, with a TRBC-specific oligonucleotide serving as the primer. Following uracil-DNA glycosylase treatment, all cDNA underwent a first 18-cycle PCR with the universal primers M1SS and BC2_uni_R. The study's processing was this. Normalization of each sample was performed by random selection of 1 million high-quality reads, each carrying a distinct molecular identifier. Reads sharing molecular identifiers were discarded rather than binned into consensus sequences. MiTCR, set to a Q25 quality threshold and the strictest error-elimination algorithm, was used for CDR3 identification, clonotype clustering and error correction. A nonparametric unseen species model with Euler transformation was used to estimate a lower bound on total TCR beta diversity. Through fastp at Q25 and MiXCR, TCRdb rebuilt clones from the public reads, retaining in-frame beta chains. CDR3 protein duplicates are merged, each entry listing the most common genes and DNA. For this entry, the V and J calls and clone size follow TCRdb and not the study's own pipeline. For this sample the table gives roughly 1,100,000 distinct CDR3 sequences, of which approximately 26% were detected only once. The ten biggest clones cover around 0.7% of the sample.

Separately, the same data were catalogued under a study of T cells of mothers and their children. That second publication adds: Nine systemically healthy Caucasian individuals served as donors, namely three mothers together with their six children. cDNA synthesis used all of the extracted RNA, with roughly 1.6 ug of RNA in each 15 ul reaction. In the second PCR, the M1S primer introduced both the sample barcodes and 2-4 random nucleotides. More than 8 million TCR beta CDR3 reads were obtained from each mother, and about 3 million reads were obtained from each child. In both related and unrelated pairs, thymic selection shapes the output of TCR recombination in a similar way, with inherited differences having only a minor effect. Normalized repertoire overlap in related mother-child pairs was always slightly higher than in unrelated mother-child pairs, but the difference was never significant. With a sensitivity of approximately 93 clones per million clonotypes, no persistent microchimeric T cell clones were detected. In the study, deep NGS was used to compare the TCR beta repertoires of mothers and children, and features distinguishing related mother-child pairs from unrelated individuals were sought. On average, the children were about 12 +/- 4 years old, while the mothers were approximately 41 +/- 4 years old. After adapters were ligated using NEBNext reagents, the libraries underwent 100+100 nt paired-end sequencing on an Illumina HiSeq 2000. Mother and child libraries were prepared a month apart and sequenced in separate runs to prevent cross-contamination. Between roughly 500,000 and 2,300,000 distinct TCR beta clonotypes were identified per donor. Naive TCR beta clonotypes were estimated from low-frequency clonotypes matched to each donor's FACS-determined naive share, without sorting.

Source material: blood. The origin of this receptor is a girl between 2 and 10 years old in good health. Rearrangement joined TRBV18 to TRBJ1-2, with no reliable assignment of the D segment. This receptor has the CDR3 CASSPMAFDGYTF. The nucleotide sequence reads as follows: TGTGCCAGCTCACCCATGGCATTCGATGGCTACACCTTC.